These 17 T cell receptor beta chains were sequenced from one sample in a study of graft-versus-host responses after intestinal transplantation. This table comes from immunoSEQ multiplex PCR, and its TCRdb copy is limited to in-frame clones, with some not included. Of about 19,000 clones in the sample, roughly 90% are singletons; the top ten hold approximately 1.9%. The source was PBMCs, collected more than 350 days after transplant. The origin of the receptors is a human patient who received an intestinal transplant, so some T cells may come from the graft donor.

This chain links TRBV6-5 with TRBJ2-1; TRBD1 agrees at 7 bases. The CDR3 spans 13 residues. CDR1 and CDR2 from the germline V gene are MNHEY and SVGAGI. The V and J ends lost 7 bases and 5 bases, in that order; junction bases with no gene match: 5. This CDR3 is CASTQGHNNEQFF. The CDR3, as DNA: TGTGCCAGCACACAGGGGCACAACAATGAGCAGTTCTTC.

This chain connects TRBV28 to TRBJ2-1, with 8 bases that match TRBD1. The germline gives CDR1 MDHEN, CDR2 SYDVKM. The CDR3 sequence is 16 residues long. V lost 2 bases, J lost 6 bases, and 9 bases stayed unmatched. This chain's CDR3 is CASSLQGAPGSNEQFF. The CDR3 nucleotides read TGTGCCAGCAGTTTACAGGGGGCGCCAGGCAGCAATGAGCAGTTCTTC.

The gene calls are TRBV6-5 and TRBJ2-3, with 9 nucleotides matching TRBD2. Germline CDR1 MNHEY, CDR2 SVGAGI. V lost 4 bases, J lost 4 bases, and 6 bases stayed unmatched. This CDR3 contains 15 residues. The CDR3 DNA sequence: TGTGCCAGCAGTTTCACCGGGACTAGCTCAGATACGCAGTATTTT. It encodes CASSFTGTSSDTQYF.

V is TRBV6-5 and J is TRBJ2-7; D ambiguous. The germline V and J ends were trimmed by 2 bases and 0 bases, with 11 bases remaining between them. This CDR3 is built from 15 residues. Germline CDR1 reads MNHEY; CDR2 reads SVGAGI. The CDR3 sequence is CASSYGFSSSYEQYF. CDR3 coding DNA: TGTGCCAGCAGTTACGGATTCTCAAGCTCCTACGAGCAGTACTTC.

The chain combines TRBV9 with TRBJ2-5, with 9 bases matching TRBD2. The CDR3 covers 14 residues. Germline V lookup: CDR1 SGDLS, CDR2 YYNGEE. The V and J ends lost 2 bases and 4 bases, in that order; junction bases with no gene match: 3. CDR3 in amino acids: CASSVAGGVETQYF. Here the CDR3 DNA reads TGTGCCAGCAGCGTCGCGGGAGGGGTAGAGACCCAGTACTTC. The whole variable domain, filled in from reference TRBV9 and TRBJ2-5, reads DSGVTQTPKHLITATGQRVTLRCSPRSGDLSVYWYQQSLDQGLQFLIQYYNGEERAKGNILERFSAQQFPDLHSELNLSSLELGDSALYFCASSVAGGVETQYFGPGTRLLVL.

V is TRBV6-4 and J is TRBJ2-3, with TRBD2 identical over 11 bases. Trimming at V came to 6 bases and at J to 4 bases, leaving 6 bases not matched to a gene. Per germline, CDR1 MRHNA and CDR2 SNTAGT. CDR3 length: 15 amino acids. CDR3 region: CASSPVAGGSDTQYF. CDR3 in DNA: TGTGCCAGCAGCCCCGTAGCGGGGGGGTCAGATACGCAGTATTTT.

The rearrangement joins TRBV10-1 to TRBJ2-7; D unclear. V lost 5 bases, J lost 2 bases, and 13 bases lay in between. CDR1 is WNHNN, CDR2 SYGVQD, per germline (reference sequence). The CDR3 runs to 14 residues. The CDR3 DNA sequence: TGCGCCAGCAGTTCTGGGCCAGGAGCCTACGAGCAGTACTTC. Translated, it gives CASSSGPGAYEQYF.

The chain employs TRBV5-1 and TRBJ2-1; 10 bases match TRBD2. V trimming: 4 bases; J trimming: 7 bases; junction bases outside the gene matches: 14. Germline lookup yields CDR1 SGHRS and CDR2 YFSETQ. The CDR3 has 17 amino acids. CDR3: CASSPEGRLAGWNEQFF. CDR3 nucleotides: TGCGCCAGCAGCCCCGAAGGGCGACTAGCGGGCTGGAATGAGCAGTTCTTC.

V usage is TRBV6-1 and J usage is TRBJ2-1; tentatively, D is TRBD2 (7 bases). This CDR3 region has 14 residues. Germline V gene sequence: CDR1 MNHNS, CDR2 SASEGT. Trimming shortened V by 6 bases and J by 8 bases, and 17 bases separated the two germline ends. For the CDR3, the DNA is TGTGCCAGCAGGAGCAGGGGAGGGGGGGATGAGCAGTTCTTC. As protein: CASRSRGGGDEQFF.

V gene TRBV5-1 combines with J gene TRBJ2-1; D may correspond to TRBD1 or TRBD2 (5 bases each). CDR1 is SGHRS and CDR2 is YFSETQ in the germline V gene. V lost 1 base and J 0 bases, leaving 8 bases between the germline ends. This CDR3 is 15 amino acids long. The CDR3 protein is CASSLWGSSYNEQFF. The CDR3 DNA reads TGCGCCAGCAGCTTGTGGGGGAGCTCCTACAATGAGCAGTTCTTC.

V and J are TRBV5-6 and TRBJ2-7; 12 bases line up with TRBD2. Losses at the gene ends were 0 bases for V and 1 base for J; bases not matched to a gene: 8. There are 18 residues in the CDR3. CDR1 is SGHDT, CDR2 YYEEEE, per germline. This CDR3 is CASSLEPWTSGISYEQYF. CDR3 DNA sequence: TGTGCCAGCAGCTTGGAGCCCTGGACTAGCGGGATTTCCTACGAGCAGTACTTC.

This chain joins TRBV2 and TRBJ2-2; 7 nucleotides match TRBD2. The trim removed 6 bases at V and 1 base at J, leaving 2 bases unmatched. The CDR3 extends over 14 amino acids. Germline lookup yields CDR1 SNHLY and CDR2 FYNNEI. The CDR3 DNA follows: TGTGCCAGCAGAGAGCGGGGGAACACCGGGGAGCTGTTTTTT. This gives the protein CASRERGNTGELFF.

The rearrangement uses TRBV10-1 and TRBJ2-1, with D hard to call. Germline loops: CDR1 WNHNN, CDR2 SYGVQD (reference sequence). This CDR3 is built from 16 residues. The V end was cut by 6 bases, the J end by 7 bases, with 22 bases between. This chain's CDR3 is CASSPLGPKGRNEQFF. In DNA, the CDR3 is TGCGCCAGCAGCCCCCTCGGACCCAAGGGTAGGAATGAGCAGTTCTTC.

The chain has TRBV6-4 and TRBJ1-2; 7 nucleotides align to TRBD1. Germline V lookup: CDR1 MRHNA, CDR2 SNTAGT. The CDR3 spans 16 residues. V dropped 2 bases and J dropped 6; count of bases not matched to a gene: 12. CDR3 loop: CASSDPPPGQIDGYTF. Written as DNA, the CDR3 is TGTGCCAGCAGTGACCCACCCCCGGGACAGATAGATGGCTACACCTTC.

J is TRBJ1-2 and V is TRBV11-1; D ambiguous. In germline, CDR1 is SGHAT, CDR2 FQDESV (reference sequence). V gave up 5 bases and J gave up 4 bases, with 8 bases separating them. The CDR3 has 12 residues. In nucleotides, the CDR3 is TGTGCCAGCAGCGATGGACTCTATGGCTACACCTTC. Translating it yields CASSDGLYGYTF. The full variable domain, completed using reference TRBV11-1 and TRBJ1-2, is EAEVAQSPRYKITEKSQAVAFWCDPISGHATLYWYRQILGQGPELLVQFQDESVVDDSQLPKDRFSAERLKGVDSTLKIQPAELGDSAMYLCASSDGLYGYTFGSGTRLTVV.

V gene TRBV18 combines with J gene TRBJ1-1; 7 positions agree with TRBD1. Per germline, CDR1 KGHSH and CDR2 LQKENI. The CDR3 spans 12 residues. The J segment lost 6 bases and the V segment lost 6 bases, leaving 4 bases of the junction unmatched. The CDR3 nucleotides are TGTGCCAGCTCCCCTGGGACAGCTGAAGCTTTCTTT. This gives the protein CASSPGTAEAFF.

This clone was observed a handful of times. The rearrangement links TRBV4-2 to TRBJ2-7, with D perhaps assigned TRBD1 or TRBD2 (5 bases each). The V gene lost 0 bases and the J gene lost 6 bases, with 18 bases spanning the gap. CDR3 size: 16 residues. Germline loops: CDR1 LGHNA, CDR2 YNFKEQ. CDR3 sequence reads: CASSQDGGSPTGEQYF. The CDR3 region has the DNA TGTGCCAGCAGCCAAGATGGGGGAAGCCCGACGGGCGAGCAGTACTTC.